Listed below are T cell receptor beta chains from one sample, sequenced in a study of response to subunit inactivated influenza vaccine. TCRdb reanalysed the RT-PCR reads using MiXCR and keeps one entry per CDR3 protein. Of under 800,000 distinct CDR3 sequences in the sample, over 11% were seen once. The material sequenced was PBMCs from blood, taken approximately 15 days before vaccination. The source of these receptors is a man aged 50 or older who received an inactivated influenza vaccine. Each CDR3 is given with its conserved first and last residue. A D gene is named only where the DNA matches it firmly. For some rows the clone size is stated as once, few or many, or as a class when expanded; others skip it.

few	TRBV2	TRBJ2-5	NA	TGTGCCAGCGCTATGGCAGCCCAAGAGACCCAGTACTTC	CASAMAAQETQYF
few	TRBV21-1	TRBJ2-3	NA	TGTGCCAGCAGCAAATCTAAGGGCCCAAGCACAGATACGCAGTATTTT	CASSKSKGPSTDTQYF
many	TRBV12-3/TRBV12-4	TRBJ2-7	NA	TGTGCCAGCAGTCCGACGACAGTCTACGAGCAGTACTTC	CASSPTTVYEQYF
many	TRBV7-2	TRBJ2-7	NA	TGTGCCAGCAGCTCTTCGTTAGGGGGCGAGCAGTACTTC	CASSSSLGGEQYF
many	TRBV12-3/TRBV12-4	TRBJ1-3	NA	TGTGCCAGCAGTTTGGGGGCTTCTGGAAACACCATATATTTT	CASSLGASGNTIYF
few	TRBV29-1	TRBJ2-1	NA	TGCAGCGTTGAGGAGCAGGGTGCATCCTACAATGAGCAGTTCTTC	CSVEEQGASYNEQFF
NA	TRBV20-1	TRBJ2-1	TRBD2	TGCAGTGCTAGAGATCCGGCGGGGGGGCAGTTCTTC	CSARDPAGGQFF
few	TRBV30	TRBJ1-6	NA	TGTGCCTGGAGTGTCGGAGGCTTTTATTTGGGTTATAATTCACCCCTCCACTTT	CAWSVGGFYLGYNSPLHF
NA	TRBV6-2/TRBV6-3	TRBJ2-1	TRBD1	TGTGCCAGCAGCCTACTAAGACAGGGAAATGAGCAGTTCTTC	CASSLLRQGNEQFF
NA	TRBV4-3	TRBJ2-2	NA	TGCGCCAGCAGCCAAGATCCATTGACCGGGGAGCTGTTTTTT	CASSQDPLTGELFF
few	TRBV28	TRBJ2-3	NA	TGTGCCAGCAGTTACCTTATCCCCAACGGTCCTCGGGGCACAGATACGCAGTATTTT	CASSYLIPNGPRGTDTQYF
few	TRBV5-1	TRBJ2-1	TRBD2	TGCGCCAGCAGCGGAACATTAGCGGGGGGCCGATACAATGAGCAGTTCTTC	CASSGTLAGGRYNEQFF
many	TRBV4-3	TRBJ2-2	NA	TGCGCCAGCAGCCGCGACCCCCAGAAGAGCTTCGCGAACACCGGGGAGCTGTTTTTT	CASSRDPQKSFANTGELFF
NA	TRBV7-9	TRBJ2-7	TRBD2	TGTGCCAGCAGCTTACTCGGACTAGCGGGTCTTGACGAGCAGTACTTC	CASSLLGLAGLDEQYF
NA	TRBV28	TRBJ2-7	NA	TGTGCCAGCAGTTTATTACGGAAACCCTCCTACGAGCAGTACTTC	CASSLLRKPSYEQYF
few	TRBV5-1	TRBJ2-5	TRBD1	TGCGCCAGCAGAGAGTCTGGGACAGGGTCAGAGACCCAGTACTTC	CASRESGTGSETQYF
NA	TRBV7-2	TRBJ2-6	TRBD2	TGTGCCAGCAGCTTACTGGGGGGGTTACCAGGGGCCAACGTCCTGACTTTC	CASSLLGGLPGANVLTF
many	TRBV5-1	TRBJ1-3	TRBD1	TGCGCCAGCAGTCCGAGGGACAGGGCAGCTGGAAACACCATATATTTT	CASSPRDRAAGNTIYF
few	TRBV4-2	TRBJ2-1	TRBD2	TGTGCCAGCAGCCAAGAGGTTAGCGGGGTGTACAATGAGCAGTTCTTC	CASSQEVSGVYNEQFF
NA	TRBV6-2/TRBV6-3	TRBJ2-2	NA	TGTGCCAGCAGTTACATGGGGGGCGACACCGGGGAGCTGTTTTTT	CASSYMGGDTGELFF
few	TRBV20-1	TRBJ2-7	NA	TGCAGTGCTAGAGACCCTGAGGGCGAGCAGTACTTC	CSARDPEGEQYF
few	TRBV6-1	TRBJ2-6	NA	TGTGCCAGCAGGGAGACGTCCTCTGGGGCCAACGTCCTGACTTTC	CASRETSSGANVLTF
many	TRBV25-1	TRBJ2-5	NA	TGTGCCAGCAGTGAAGATATGGGGTGGGAGACCCAGTACTTC	CASSEDMGWETQYF
NA	TRBV7-2	TRBJ2-1	TRBD1	TGTGCCAGCAGCGGGCGGGACAGGGTCGTGAATGAGCAGTTCTTC	CASSGRDRVVNEQFF
many	TRBV21-1	TRBJ1-1	NA	TGTGCCAGCAGCATAGGCAGGGGGCCCACTGAAGCTTTCTTT	CASSIGRGPTEAFF
NA	TRBV6-2/TRBV6-3	TRBJ1-6	NA	TGTGCCAGCAGTTACTCGGCAGCTAATTCACCCCTCCACTTT	CASSYSAANSPLHF
once	TRBV12-3/TRBV12-4	TRBJ2-1	NA	TGTGCCAGCAGTTTACACCGGACGGCCGATAGCTCCTACAATGAGCAGTTCTTC	CASSLHRTADSSYNEQFF
NA	TRBV28	TRBJ2-7	NA	TGTGCCAGCAGTTCCGGACAGTTCCCCTTTGGGCAGTACTTC	CASSSGQFPFGQYF
once	TRBV7-2	TRBJ2-2	TRBD2	TGTGCCAGCAGCGCGGGACTAGCGGGAGTCGCCGGGGAGCTGTTTTTT	CASSAGLAGVAGELFF
NA	TRBV19	TRBJ2-7	NA	TGTGCCAGTAGTATGGTGGCCGGGGGAAGGGATTACGAGCAGTACTTC	CASSMVAGGRDYEQYF
few	TRBV5-6	TRBJ2-1	NA	TGTGCCAGCAGCTTGTTTACGGGACTCCTCTACAATGAGCAGTTCTTC	CASSLFTGLLYNEQFF
few	TRBV11-1	TRBJ2-5	TRBD2	TGTGCCAGCAGCTTAGCCCAGGGACTAGCGGGAGGGCGGCAAGAGACCCAGTACTTC	CASSLAQGLAGGRQETQYF
NA	TRBV5-1	TRBJ2-1	NA	TGCGCCAGCAGCTTGTTCGTGGAAGAGCAGTTCTTC	CASSLFVEEQFF
many	TRBV4-3	TRBJ1-4	NA	TGCGCCAGCAGCCAAGATAGGCCGGCAGGCACAACTAATGAAAAACTGTTTTTT	CASSQDRPAGTTNEKLFF
NA	TRBV6-1	TRBJ1-6	NA	TGTGCCAGCAGTGGACAGTGGGCCGATTCACCCCTCCACTTT	CASSGQWADSPLHF
few	TRBV20-1	TRBJ2-1	TRBD2	TGCAGTGCTAGAGGGGGCCCTAGCGGGAGCGTCTATGAGCAGTTCTTC	CSARGGPSGSVYEQFF
NA	TRBV18	TRBJ2-3	NA	TGTGCCAGCTCACCCCTGGAGGGAGATACGCAGTATTTT	CASSPLEGDTQYF
few	TRBV27	TRBJ2-3	TRBD2	TGTGCCAGCGGGAGGGAGTCGATGTCTAGCACAGATACGCAGTATTTT	CASGRESMSSTDTQYF
many	TRBV5-6	TRBJ2-1	NA	TGTGCCAGCAGCCGCTATGACATAAGCTCCTACAATGAGCAGTTCTTC	CASSRYDISSYNEQFF
few	TRBV6-6	TRBJ1-1	NA	TGTGCCCACCAAAGGGGGGAAAACACTGAAGCTTTCTTT	CAHQRGENTEAFF
NA	TRBV5-1	TRBJ1-1	NA	TGCGCCAGCAGCTTGTGGGGAAGCCAGTCTGAAGCTTTCTTT	CASSLWGSQSEAFF
NA	TRBV7-8	TRBJ2-2	TRBD1	TGTGCCAGCAGCTTAAGGGACAGGGGGCGCAACACCGGGGAGCTGTTTTTT	CASSLRDRGRNTGELFF
few	TRBV12-3/TRBV12-4	TRBJ1-3	NA	TGTGCCAGCAGCTCGGACAGTAGAAACACCATATATTTT	CASSSDSRNTIYF
NA	TRBV20-1	TRBJ2-1	TRBD1	TGCAGTGCTAGAGATCAAGGACAGGGTGCCTACAATGAGCAGTTCTTC	CSARDQGQGAYNEQFF
NA	TRBV4-3	TRBJ2-1	TRBD2	TGCGCCAGCAGCCTCGGGACTAGCGGGAGTATGTATGAGCAGTTCTTC	CASSLGTSGSMYEQFF